These 15 T cell receptor beta chains were all obtained from the same sample, sequenced in a study of molecular identifiers for immune sequencing clone quantification. TCRdb redid the calling of the PCR reads with MiXCR, one entry per CDR3 protein. This sample has under 650,000 distinct CDR3 sequences, with 20% found just once. Input material: naive CD8+ T cells from blood, with Jurkat cell RNA spiked in. The sample's subset: FACS-sorted CD8+CD4-CCR7+CD45RA+ naive T cells. Receptors originate from a human donor in good health. Some libraries in this study had Jurkat cell RNA spiked in.

This clonotype occurred many times. This chain connects TRBV5-1 to TRBJ2-7; D is ambiguous. This CDR3 contains 13 residues. With 2 bases removed from V and 2 bases from J, the gap between germline ends came to 8 bases. Germline V gene lookup returns CDR1 SGHRS and CDR2 YFSETQ. The CDR3, as DNA: TGCGCCAGCAGCTTTCGGGCGACCTACGAGCAGTACTTC. It encodes CASSFRATYEQYF.

This chain uses TRBV27 with TRBJ2-7; unclear D gene. The CDR3 is 13 residues long. The V end was cut by 5 bases, the J end by 4 bases, with 12 bases between. Germline V lookup: CDR1 MNHEY, CDR2 SMNVEV (reference sequence). The CDR3 sequence is CASSVSPLYEQYF. The CDR3 DNA is TGTGCCAGCAGTGTGAGTCCTCTTTACGAGCAGTACTTC.

About this clonotype: At one boundary the junction diverges from the germline segment, which might be a read error. The chain combines TRBV12-3 or TRBV12-4 with TRBJ2-5; D ambiguous. There are 15 residues in the CDR3. CDR3 DNA sequence: TGTGCCTGCAGTTTAGCTGTCAGTAGTCGAGAGACCCAGTACTTC. Translated, it gives CACSLAVSSRETQYF.

This clonotype was found once. This clone may be a read error of a much larger clone one base away. This chain's CDR3 is CASSSRQHETQYF. Written as DNA, the CDR3 is TGTGCCAGCAGCTCCCGACAGCATGAGACCCAGTACTTC. The chain has TRBV5-8 and TRBJ2-5; D may be TRBD1 (5 bases). Trimming cost V 3 bases and J 5 bases, with 11 bases left between them. Germline CDR1 is SGHTS and CDR2 is YDEGEE. This CDR3 is built from 13 residues.

This chain connects TRBV11-3 to TRBJ2-7; TRBD1 or TRBD2 may be the D gene (5 bases each). The V gene lost 3 bases and the J gene lost 4 bases, with 13 bases spanning the gap. The CDR3 has 14 residues. Germline CDR1 SGHNT, CDR2 YENEEA. CDR3 protein: CASSFPGRSYEQYF. CDR3 nucleotide sequence: TGTGCCAGCAGCTTCCCGGGACGATCTTACGAGCAGTACTTC.

This clonotype occurred many times. This chain joins TRBV5-6 and TRBJ1-5; 7 nucleotides match TRBD1. In germline, CDR1 is SGHDT, CDR2 YYEEEE. With V trimmed by 0 bases and J by 4 bases, 7 bases remained unmatched. This CDR3 spans 16 amino acids. The CDR3 sequence: CASSLAGDSQNQPQHF. The CDR3 DNA reads TGTGCCAGCAGCTTGGCGGGGGACAGCCAGAATCAGCCCCAGCATTTT.

V and J are TRBV27 and TRBJ2-6; D remains ambiguous. Germline-derived CDR1 and CDR2 are MNHEY and SMNVEV (reference sequence). CDR3 length: 16 residues. Trimming left V 3 bases short and J 0 bases short, with 9 bases between. The CDR3 here is CASSFLGISGANVLTF. The CDR3 nucleotides read TGTGCCAGCAGTTTTTTGGGAATCTCTGGGGCCAACGTCCTGACTTTC.

This clonotype was detected many times. V usage is TRBV12-3 or TRBV12-4 and J usage is TRBJ2-3; 8 nucleotides agree with TRBD2. J gave up 2 bases and V 5 bases, and 3 bases lay outside the gene matches. CDR3 length: 14 amino acids. In DNA form, the CDR3 reads TGTGCCAGCAGTAGTAGCGGGAACACAGATACGCAGTATTTT. Protein: CASSSSGNTDTQYF.

This clonotype was recorded at least ten times. V usage is TRBV7-9 and J usage is TRBJ2-5, with D possibly matching TRBD2 (5 bases). Germline assignment: CDR1 SEHNR and CDR2 FQNEAQ (reference sequence). Trimming left V 5 bases short and J 5 bases short, with 12 bases between. The CDR3 runs 13 residues. The CDR3 DNA reads TGTGCCAGCAGCCGCGACTGGGAGGAGACCCAGTACTTC. The encoded protein is CASSRDWEETQYF.

This clonotype showed up many times. CDR3 residues: CAWSGDRNSGSRFSDTQYF. The CDR3 DNA sequence: TGTGCCTGGAGTGGGGACAGGAATAGCGGGAGTCGTTTCTCAGATACGCAGTATTTT. The chain couples TRBV30 to TRBJ2-3, with D possibly matching TRBD2 (9 bases). CDR3 size: 19 residues. CDR1 GTSNPN and CDR2 SVGIG come from the germline V gene (reference sequence). Trimming cost V 1 base and J 4 bases, with 27 bases left between them.

This clonotype was observed at least ten times. The chain employs TRBV5-6 and TRBJ2-7; D is ambiguous. V lost 0 bases and J 3 bases, leaving 7 bases between the germline ends. Germline CDR1 is SGHDT and CDR2 is YYEEEE. The CDR3 totals 13 residues. CDR3 sequence: CASSLAYSYEQYF. The CDR3 DNA reads TGTGCCAGCAGCTTGGCCTACAGCTACGAGCAGTACTTC.

Many counts were recorded for this clonotype. CDR3 in DNA: TGTGCCACCAGCATGCCCCCCGGCGGGTCAAGCACAGATACGCAGTATTTT. As protein: CATSMPPGGSSTDTQYF. The V call is TRBV15, the J call TRBJ2-3, with a tentative D call TRBD2 (5 bases). This CDR3 comprises 17 residues. Trimming stripped 4 bases from V and 0 bases from J, with 17 bases between. Germline V gene lookup returns CDR1 LNHNV and CDR2 YYDKDF (reference sequence).

There are many counts of this clonotype. This chain joins TRBV4-3 and TRBJ1-5; D remains unclear. Trimming stripped 0 bases from V and 3 bases from J, with 9 bases between. Germline CDR1 reads LGHNA; CDR2 reads YSLEER. CDR3 length equals 15 residues. CDR3 residues: CASSQDRHPNQPQHF. The CDR3 nucleotides are TGCGCCAGCAGCCAAGATCGACACCCCAATCAGCCCCAGCATTTT.

This clonotype was found many times. V is TRBV27 and J is TRBJ2-7; D is perhaps TRBD1 or TRBD2 (5 bases each). This CDR3 is 13 amino acids long. The V gene lost 8 bases and the J gene lost 0 bases, with 11 bases spanning the gap. Germline V gene lookup returns CDR1 MNHEY and CDR2 SMNVEV (reference sequence). This CDR3 reads CASAWGSSYEQYF. DNA for the CDR3: TGTGCCAGCGCGTGGGGGAGCTCCTACGAGCAGTACTTC.

In this sample, this clonotype turned up many times. CDR3 residues: CATSDTDQPQHF. CDR3 bases: TGTGCCACCAGTGATACCGATCAGCCCCAGCATTTT. The chain couples TRBV24-1 to TRBJ1-5; D not certain. The V end was cut by 3 bases, the J end by 5 bases, with 4 bases between. Germline CDR1 and CDR2: KGHDR and SFDVKD. The CDR3 is made up of 12 amino acids.